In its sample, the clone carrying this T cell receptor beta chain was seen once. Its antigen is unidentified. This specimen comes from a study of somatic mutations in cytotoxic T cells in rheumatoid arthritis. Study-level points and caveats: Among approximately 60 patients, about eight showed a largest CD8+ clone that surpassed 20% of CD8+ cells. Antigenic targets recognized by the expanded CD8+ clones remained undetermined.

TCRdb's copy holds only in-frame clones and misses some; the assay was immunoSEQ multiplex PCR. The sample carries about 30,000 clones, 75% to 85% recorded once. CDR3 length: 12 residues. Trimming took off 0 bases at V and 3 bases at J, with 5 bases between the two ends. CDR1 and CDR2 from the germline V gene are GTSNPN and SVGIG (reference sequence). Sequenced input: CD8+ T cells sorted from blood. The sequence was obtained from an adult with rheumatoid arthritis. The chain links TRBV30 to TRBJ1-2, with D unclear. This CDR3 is CAWSVDYYGYTF. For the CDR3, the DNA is TGTGCCTGGAGTGTTGACTACTATGGCTACACCTTC.